This passage covers 3 T cell receptor beta chains from one sample sequenced in a study of T cell responses to AZD1222 COVID-19 vaccine. The repertoire was sequenced with immunoSEQ multiplex PCR; TCRdb's copy has only in-frame clones and lacks some. The table records roughly 140,000 clones, 70% to 90% of them present only once. Sequencing used peripheral blood, obtained after recovery from COVID-19. These receptors were collected from an adult who had recovered from COVID-19.

This chain connects TRBV11-2 to TRBJ1-6, with 8 positions matching TRBD1. Looked up from germline, CDR1 is SGHAT and CDR2 is FQNNGV. This CDR3 region has 16 residues. The V segment lost 5 bases and the J segment 9 bases; nucleotides outside the gene matches: 12. The CDR3 region has the DNA TGTGCCAGCAGCCGGACAAGGGACAGGAGGGGTTCACCCCTCCACTTT. The encoded protein is CASSRTRDRRGSPLHF.

The chain combines TRBV3-1 (or the pseudogene TRBV3-2) with TRBJ2-3; 11 positions match TRBD2. Germline-derived CDR1 and CDR2 are LGHDT and YNNKEL (reference sequence). J lost 9 bases, V lost 0 bases, and 8 bases had no gene match. The CDR3 extends over 16 amino acids. The CDR3 nucleotides read TGTGCCAGCAGCCAAGATCTAGCGGGGGGTTCAAGGACGCAGTATTTT. Residues: CASSQDLAGGSRTQYF.

CDR3 DNA sequence: TGTGCCAGCTCACCAGGAGGGAATCAGCCCCAGCATTTT. Translating it yields CASSPGGNQPQHF. This chain connects TRBV18 to TRBJ1-5; D gene unclear. The CDR3 is 13 amino acids. Trimming took off 2 bases at V and 4 bases at J, with 6 bases between the two ends. Germline CDR1 and CDR2: KGHSH and LQKENI.